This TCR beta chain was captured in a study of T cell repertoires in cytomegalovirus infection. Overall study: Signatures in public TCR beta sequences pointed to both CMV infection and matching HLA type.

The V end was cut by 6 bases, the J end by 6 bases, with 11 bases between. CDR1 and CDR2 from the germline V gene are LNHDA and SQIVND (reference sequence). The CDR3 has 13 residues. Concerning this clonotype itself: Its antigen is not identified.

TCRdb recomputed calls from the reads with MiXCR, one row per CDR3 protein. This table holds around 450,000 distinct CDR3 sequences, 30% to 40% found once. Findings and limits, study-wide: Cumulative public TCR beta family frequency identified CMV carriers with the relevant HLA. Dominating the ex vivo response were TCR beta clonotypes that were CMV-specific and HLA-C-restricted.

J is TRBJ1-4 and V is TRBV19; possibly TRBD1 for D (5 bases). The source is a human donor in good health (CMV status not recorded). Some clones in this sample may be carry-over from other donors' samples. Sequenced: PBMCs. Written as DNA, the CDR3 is TGTGCCAGTAGCCGGGACGGATATGAAAAACTGTTTTTT. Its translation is CASSRDGYEKLFF.